The subject of this entry is one T cell receptor (beta chain). Its cognate antigen is unknown. These data come from a study of T cell responses to AZD1222 COVID-19 vaccine. Regarding the study as a whole: Unmutated variant regions reportedly attract nearly half of all spike-specific TCRs. The peak T cell response came first, and repertoires were sampled only after it.

Germline V gives CDR1 LGHDT, CDR2 YNNKEL (reference sequence). V gave up 1 base and J gave up 7 bases, with 10 bases separating them. The CDR3 extends over 13 amino acids. Profiled with immunoSEQ multiplex PCR; TCRdb holds only in-frame clones, not every one. This sample has about 140,000 clones, with 85% to 95% found just once. The material was peripheral blood, obtained 28 days after the second AZD1222 dose. This chain connects TRBV3-1 (or the pseudogene TRBV3-2) to TRBJ2-5; D assignment may be TRBD1 or TRBD2 (5 bases each). This receptor was taken from an adult who received the AZD1222 COVID-19 vaccine. CDR3 amino acids: CASSQAPGRTQYF. CDR3 DNA sequence: TGTGCCAGCAGCCAAGCCCCGGGACGGACCCAGTACTTC.